The next 16 T cell receptor beta chains were all read from a single sample in a study of blood T cell repertoires in COVID-19. Here immunoSEQ multiplex PCR was the method, and the copy in TCRdb shows in-frame clones only, minus some. The sample lists 300,000 to 400,000 clones, about nine tenths seen once, with 7.3% in the top ten. The sequenced sample consisted of peripheral blood. These receptors originate from a woman in her seventies with COVID-19, enrolled during active disease.

The J gene is TRBJ1-5, the V gene TRBV5-6; D not resolved. This CDR3 contains 16 residues. Germline CDR1 SGHDT, CDR2 YYEEEE. The ends were cut back, 0 bases at V and 2 bases at J, with 12 bases in the middle. The CDR3 nucleotides read TGTGCCAGCAGCTTGGGAAGCGGAAGGGGCAATCAGCCCCAGCATTTT. Translated, it gives CASSLGSGRGNQPQHF.

V and J are TRBV28 and TRBJ2-3, with 15 bases that match TRBD2. Germline CDR1 and CDR2: MDHEN and SYDVKM. This CDR3 region has 18 residues. Unmatched junction bases numbered 13, after V lost 7 bases and J lost 5 bases. The CDR3 spells CASTLLGTSGGTGDTQYF. The CDR3 DNA is TGTGCCAGCACCTTACTCGGGACTAGCGGGGGGACTGGAGATACGCAGTATTTT.

Here the CDR3 DNA reads TGTGCCAGCAGCCAAGTCCGGGATGTGGATACGCAGTATTTT. Its translation: CASSQVRDVDTQYF. The gene calls are TRBV3-1 (or the pseudogene TRBV3-2) and TRBJ2-3; perhaps TRBD2 as D (5 bases). Trimming stripped 1 base from V and 6 bases from J, with 11 bases between. The CDR3 covers 14 residues. From germline, CDR1 is LGHDT and CDR2 YNNKEL (reference sequence).

This chain links TRBV6-4 with TRBJ2-2, with 11 bases matching TRBD1. The V gene end was trimmed by 7 bases and the J gene end by 1 base; junction bases not matched to a gene: 8. CDR1 and CDR2 from the germline V gene are MRHNA and SNTAGT. This CDR3 comprises 17 residues. This CDR3 is CASNTGTGGRNTGELFF. The CDR3 coding sequence is TGTGCCAGCAATACCGGGACAGGGGGTCGGAACACCGGGGAGCTGTTTTTT.

Details on this clone: Other DNA sequences in this specimen translate into the identical CDR3. The chain is built from TRBV19 and TRBJ1-5, with D uncertain. This CDR3 is 12 amino acids long. CDR1 LNHDA and CDR2 SQIVND come from the germline V gene (reference sequence). V gave up 7 bases and J gave up 7 bases, with 11 bases separating them. The CDR3 bases are TGTGCCAGTACTACGGGTGGACAGCCCCAGCATTTT. It translates to CASTTGGQPQHF.

This clone was seen once. The chain carries TRBV29-1 and TRBJ2-1; 7 nucleotides line up with TRBD2. This CDR3 comprises 13 residues. The V gene end was trimmed by 8 bases and the J gene end by 8 bases; junction bases not matched to a gene: 12. Germline CDR1 SQVTM, CDR2 ANQGSEA. The CDR3 DNA is TGCAGCATTAACAGCGGGGAAGAGTATGAGCAGTTCTTC. Protein product: CSINSGEEYEQFF.

V is TRBV5-4 and J is TRBJ2-3; 9 bases match TRBD1. V lost 4 bases, J lost 1 base, and 4 bases stayed unmatched. Looked up from germline, CDR1 is SGHNT and CDR2 is YYREEE (reference sequence). The CDR3 has 15 amino acids. DNA of the CDR3: TGTGCCAGCAGCCTAAGGACAGGGGGCACAGATACGCAGTATTTT. Its translation is CASSLRTGGTDTQYF.

The chain is built from TRBV4-1 and TRBJ2-1, with 8 bases that match TRBD2. Trimming took 1 base from V and 7 from J; bases not matched to a gene: 3. Germline V gives CDR1 MGHRA, CDR2 YSYEKL. The CDR3 covers 14 residues. CDR3 coding DNA: TGCGCCAGCAGCCAAGCGGGGGGGCAAAATGAGCAGTTCTTC. This gives the protein CASSQAGGQNEQFF.

The rearrangement links TRBV2 to TRBJ1-2, with D maybe TRBD1 (6 bases). Germline CDR1 is SNHLY and CDR2 is FYNNEI. The CDR3 loop spans 14 amino acids. Trimming removed 4 bases at V and 8 bases at J, with 17 bases between. The CDR3 coding sequence is TGTGCCAGCAGTGCCCCCCTGGCAGGGGAAGGCTACACCTTC. It codes for CASSAPLAGEGYTF.

J is TRBJ2-3 and V is TRBV7-7; 10 bases align to TRBD2. Germline V gene data show CDR1 as SSHAT and CDR2 as FNYEAQ (reference sequence). The CDR3 is made up of 15 amino acids. The trim removed 5 bases at V and 4 bases at J, leaving 6 bases unmatched. The CDR3 DNA is TGTGCCAGCAGCGCACTAGCGGGGTTTGCAGATACGCAGTATTTT. This encodes CASSALAGFADTQYF. Full variable domain (rest looked up from reference TRBV7-7 and TRBJ2-3): GAGVSQSPRYKVTKRGQDVTLRCDPISSHATLYWYQQALGQGPEFLTYFNYEAQPDKSGLPSDRFSAERPEGSISTLTIQRTEQRDSAMYRCASSALAGFADTQYFGPGTRLTVL.

This rearrangement joins TRBV6-5 to TRBJ1-2; TRBD1 matches 9 bases. V shed 5 bases, J shed 8 bases, and the junction held 6 bases outside the gene matches. The CDR3 spans 13 residues. Germline V gives CDR1 MNHEY, CDR2 SVGAGI. The CDR3: CASSPRDRVGYTF. The CDR3, as DNA: TGTGCCAGCAGTCCCCGGGACAGGGTAGGCTACACCTTC.

Points on this clone: This same CDR3 is encoded by further DNA sequences in the sample. V gene TRBV2 combines with J gene TRBJ1-5; unclear D gene. Trimming shortened V by 8 bases and J by 1 base, and 9 bases separated the two germline ends. The germline V gene has CDR1 SNHLY and CDR2 FYNNEI. The CDR3 has 13 amino acids. CDR3 sequence reads: CASRRESNQPQHF. The CDR3 DNA sequence: TGTGCCAGCCGAAGGGAGAGCAATCAGCCCCAGCATTTT.

The rearrangement uses TRBV15 and TRBJ2-7, with D possibly matching TRBD2 (6 bases). Germline lookup yields CDR1 LNHNV and CDR2 YYDKDF (reference sequence). V was pared by 1 base and J by 3 bases, with 7 bases between. The CDR3 totals 13 residues. The CDR3 reads CATSRVGLYEQYF. The CDR3 nucleotides read TGTGCCACCAGCAGAGTGGGACTCTACGAGCAGTACTTC.

The chain couples TRBV9 to TRBJ1-2; no clear D. Looked up from germline, CDR1 is SGDLS and CDR2 is YYNGEE. This CDR3 comprises 14 residues. With 6 bases removed from V and 3 bases from J, the gap between germline ends came to 15 bases. DNA for the CDR3: TGTGCCAGCACCAAATTACAGCAGGACTATGGCTACACCTTC. Its translation: CASTKLQQDYGYTF.

The rearrangement uses TRBV6-2 or TRBV6-3 and TRBJ2-7, with D possibly TRBD1 on 7 matching bases. The CDR3 sequence is 12 residues long. V was trimmed by 5 bases and J by 5 bases, leaving 10 bases between them. From germline, CDR1 is MNHEY and CDR2 SVGEGT. CDR3 region: CASSAGQNEQYF. Here the CDR3 DNA reads TGTGCCAGCAGTGCGGGACAGAACGAGCAGTACTTC.

This sequence joins TRBV6-2 or TRBV6-3 and TRBJ1-3, with D unresolved. The V end was cut by 5 bases, the J end by 2 bases, with 7 bases between. There are 13 residues in the CDR3. Germline lookup yields CDR1 MNHEY and CDR2 SVGEGT. The CDR3 DNA reads as TGTGCCAGCAGTCGGAGTCCTGGAAACACCATATATTTT. This gives the protein CASSRSPGNTIYF.